This T cell receptor beta chain is from a study of OX40 agonist ivuxolimab in advanced cancers. The wider study: Treatment of patients was with ivuxolimab, an agonistic anti-OX40 (CD134) antibody.

Germline values: CDR1 SEHNR, CDR2 FQNEAQ (reference sequence). The CDR3 is 14 amino acids. V was pared by 3 bases and J by 2 bases, with 4 bases of the junction left unmatched. The method was immunoSEQ multiplex PCR; TCRdb's version includes in-frame clones alone and lacks a portion of them. The sample records about 80,000 clones, 85% to 95% being singletons. The input for sequencing was CD4+ or CD8+ T cells sorted from blood, taken in a trial of the OX40 agonist ivuxolimab. This clonotype originated in an adult with an advanced solid tumor such as melanoma, head and neck, liver or kidney cancer. The chain joins TRBV7-9 to TRBJ2-7; 7 bases are shared with TRBD1. CDR3 DNA sequence: TGTGCCAGCAGCTTTTCCGGGACAGCCTACGAGCAGTACTTC. It specifies CASSFSGTAYEQYF.